This T cell receptor beta chain was identified during a study of identical twins (TCRdb year 2016). Background for the entire study: The study deep-sequenced TCR alpha and beta repertoires from monozygotic twins, unrelated adults of various ages and cord blood to test whether fetal clonotypes persist. To rule out contamination, the twin experiments were replicated at different times with different library preparation protocols.

Only healthy Caucasian donors were included. Three pairs of female monozygotic twins, all aged roughly 18 to 29 years, were included in the twin cohort. Positive isolation kits from Invitrogen were used to isolate CD4+ and CD8+ T cell populations. This clonotype showed up just a few times. No cognate antigen has been identified for it. Base qualities are missing; no much larger clone stands one base away. Library preparation used 5' RACE. The instrument given in TCRdb is Illumina HiSeq 2000. A universal primer binding site was introduced by template switching, and a unique molecular identifier was present in the final cDNA, enabling accurate counting of TCR cDNA molecules. Specific primers in the conserved constant-segment region were used to synthesize first-strand cDNA for the TCR alpha and beta chains. To control for contamination, each cDNA library was double barcoded with a SMART-Mk sample barcode plus Illumina barcodes. Two successive PCR steps introduced TruSeq adapter sequences along with Illumina sample barcodes. TCR alpha and beta cDNA libraries were sequenced on the Illumina HiSeq platform with custom primers. As for the authors' bioinformatics: MiGEC processed the raw reads to extract unique molecular identifiers, while MiXCR was used to determine the CDR3 positions. Recombination models were inferred per individual with the repgenHMM and IGoR tools using an EM algorithm. Shared clonotype analysis was performed with the tcR package in R, normalizing sharing by the product of cloneset sizes. Out-of-frame nonproductive sequences were analyzed to study raw recombination free of thymic and clonal selection effects. Starting from the raw public reads, TCRdb applied fastp trimming at Q25, assembled clones with MiXCR and retained in-frame beta chains. Each CDR3 protein gets just one entry, which takes the most common genes and DNA from the rows behind it. These V and J calls are TCRdb output, not the study's own analysis. The sample profile shows about 490,000 distinct CDR3 sequences; approximately 14% of them were found once. The top ten hold 0.44% of the sample.

Points the paper makes about the study in general: Zero-insertion analyses could be partly confounded by invariant T cells such as MAIT and iNKT, although diverse VJ usage argued against such confounding for most clonotypes. In monozygotic twins, recombination models systematically underestimated out-of-frame TCR alpha sharing, but the models matched the sharing seen between unrelated individuals. Because the same donors could not be followed over many years, the conclusions depended on cross-sectional statistical analysis. Compared with coincidental sharing between unrelated individuals, an excess of low generation-probability sequences was observed among out-of-frame TCR alpha sequences shared between twins. A weaker excess of twin sharing was found in beta out-of-frame sequences because the signal-to-noise ratio was lowered by fewer shared sequences. Abundant cord blood beta clonotypes had fewer insertions, young adult naive repertoires showed a similar but weaker trend, and memory repertoires showed no such trend.

These sequences were also reported in another study, on yellow fever vaccine responses in identical twins. As that second study puts it: The T cell response to vaccination in identical twins was reported by the authors to appear partly convergent and partly personalized. In identical twins, the study followed T cell clones that responded to the vaccine with precision.

The material sequenced was CD4+ T cells sorted from blood. The source of this sequence is a woman aged 18-35 years in good health.

In nucleotide form, the sequence is TGCAGTGCTACACGGACTAGCGGGAGTTGGGACAATGAGCAGTTCTTC. Its protein is CSATRTSGSWDNEQFF. The chain couples TRBV20-1 to TRBJ2-1; TRBD2 fits 13 bases in the junction. CDR1 and CDR2, looked up from the germline V gene (reference sequence), are DFQATT and SNEGSKA. From the cysteine up to the phenylalanine, the CDR3 has a length of 16 residues. Of all the DNA, just the CDR3 is kept, 48 bases in frame from base 1. The germline V end is reduced by 4 bases and the J end by 5 bases; junction bases left unmatched: 8.